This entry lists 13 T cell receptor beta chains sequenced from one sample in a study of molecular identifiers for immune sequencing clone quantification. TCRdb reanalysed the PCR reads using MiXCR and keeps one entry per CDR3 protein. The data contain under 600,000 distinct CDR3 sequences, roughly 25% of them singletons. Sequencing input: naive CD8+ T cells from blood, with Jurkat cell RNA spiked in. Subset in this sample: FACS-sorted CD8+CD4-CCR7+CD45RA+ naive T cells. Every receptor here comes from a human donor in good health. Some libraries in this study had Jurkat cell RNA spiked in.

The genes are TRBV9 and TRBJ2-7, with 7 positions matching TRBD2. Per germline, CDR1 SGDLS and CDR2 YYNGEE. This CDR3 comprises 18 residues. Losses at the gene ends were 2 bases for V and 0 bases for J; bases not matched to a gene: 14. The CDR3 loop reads CASSVHPGGVGPSYEQYF. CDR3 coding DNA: TGTGCCAGCAGCGTCCACCCTGGGGGGGTGGGGCCCTCCTACGAGCAGTACTTC.

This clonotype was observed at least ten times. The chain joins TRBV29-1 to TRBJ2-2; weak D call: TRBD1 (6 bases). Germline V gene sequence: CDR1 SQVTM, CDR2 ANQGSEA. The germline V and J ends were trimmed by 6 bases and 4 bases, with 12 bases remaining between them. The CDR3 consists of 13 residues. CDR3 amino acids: CSVDPGATGELFF. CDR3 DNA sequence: TGCAGCGTCGACCCAGGGGCCACCGGGGAGCTGTTTTTT.

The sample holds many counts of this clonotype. The CDR3 coding sequence is TGTGCCAGTAGTTTAACTAGCTCCTACAATGAGCAGTTCTTC. It translates to CASSLTSSYNEQFF. The V and J genes are TRBV19 and TRBJ2-1, with a weak D call TRBD2 (5 bases). Trimming left V 5 bases short and J 0 bases short, with 8 bases between. Germline assignment: CDR1 LNHDA and CDR2 SQIVND (reference sequence). This CDR3 region has 14 residues.

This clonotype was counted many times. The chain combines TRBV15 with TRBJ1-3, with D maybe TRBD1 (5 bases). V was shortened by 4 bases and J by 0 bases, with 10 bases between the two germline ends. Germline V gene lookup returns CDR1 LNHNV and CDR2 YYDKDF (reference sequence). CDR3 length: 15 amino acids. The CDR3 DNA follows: TGTGCCACCAGCACCAGGGCCTACTCTGGAAACACCATATATTTT. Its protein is CATSTRAYSGNTIYF.

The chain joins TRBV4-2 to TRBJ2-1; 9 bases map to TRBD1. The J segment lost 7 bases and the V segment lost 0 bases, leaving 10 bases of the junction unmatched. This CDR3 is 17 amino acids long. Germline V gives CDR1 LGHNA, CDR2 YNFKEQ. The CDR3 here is CASSQDGWDRAGNEQFF. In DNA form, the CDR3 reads TGTGCCAGCAGCCAAGATGGTTGGGACAGGGCTGGGAATGAGCAGTTCTTC.

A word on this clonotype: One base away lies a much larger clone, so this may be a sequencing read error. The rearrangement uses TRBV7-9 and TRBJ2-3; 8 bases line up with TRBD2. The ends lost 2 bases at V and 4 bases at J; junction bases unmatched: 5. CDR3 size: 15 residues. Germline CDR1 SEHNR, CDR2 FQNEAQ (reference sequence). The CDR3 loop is CASSLLISGADTQYF. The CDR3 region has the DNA TGTGCCAGCAGCTTACTGATTAGCGGGGCAGATACGCAGTATTTT.

DNA of the CDR3: TGTGCCATCACCGGGAACACCGGGGAGCTGTTTTTT. Translating gives CAITGNTGELFF. The chain carries TRBV10-3 and TRBJ2-2; D gene uncertain. Germline V gene sequence: CDR1 ENHRY, CDR2 SYGVKD. V was trimmed by 7 bases and J by 1 base, leaving 4 bases between them. CDR3 length equals 12 residues.

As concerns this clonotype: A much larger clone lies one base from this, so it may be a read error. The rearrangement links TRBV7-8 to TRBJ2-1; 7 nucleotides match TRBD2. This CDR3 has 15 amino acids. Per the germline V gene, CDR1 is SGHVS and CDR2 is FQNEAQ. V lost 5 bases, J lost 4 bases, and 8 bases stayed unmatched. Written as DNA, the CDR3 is TGTGCCAGCAGCAGGACTGGCGGGGGTTACAATGAGCAGTTCTTC. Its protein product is CASSRTGGGYNEQFF.

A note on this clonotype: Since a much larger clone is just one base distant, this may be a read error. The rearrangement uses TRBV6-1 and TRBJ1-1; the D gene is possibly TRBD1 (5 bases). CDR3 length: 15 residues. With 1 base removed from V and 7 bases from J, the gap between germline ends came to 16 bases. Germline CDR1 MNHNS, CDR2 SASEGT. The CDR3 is CASSEVAFRGIEAFF. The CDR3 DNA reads TGTGCCAGCAGTGAAGTGGCATTCCGGGGCATTGAAGCTTTCTTT.

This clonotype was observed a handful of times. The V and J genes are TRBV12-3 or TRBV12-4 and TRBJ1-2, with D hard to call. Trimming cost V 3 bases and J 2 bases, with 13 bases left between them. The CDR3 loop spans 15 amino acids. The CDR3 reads CASSLVTRDNYGYTF. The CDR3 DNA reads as TGTGCCAGCAGTTTGGTAACCAGAGACAACTATGGCTACACCTTC.

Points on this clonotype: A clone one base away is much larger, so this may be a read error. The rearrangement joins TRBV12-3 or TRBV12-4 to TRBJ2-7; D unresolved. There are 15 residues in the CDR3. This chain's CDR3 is CASSFQMAATYEQCF. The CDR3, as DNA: TGTGCCAGCAGTTTTCAAATGGCAGCAACCTACGAGCAGTGCTTC.

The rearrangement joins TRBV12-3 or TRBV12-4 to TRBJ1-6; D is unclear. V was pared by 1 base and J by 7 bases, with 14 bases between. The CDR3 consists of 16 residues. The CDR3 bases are TGTGCCAGCAGTTTAGGTCAGCCGAGCCGGAATTCACCCCTCCACTTT. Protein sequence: CASSLGQPSRNSPLHF.

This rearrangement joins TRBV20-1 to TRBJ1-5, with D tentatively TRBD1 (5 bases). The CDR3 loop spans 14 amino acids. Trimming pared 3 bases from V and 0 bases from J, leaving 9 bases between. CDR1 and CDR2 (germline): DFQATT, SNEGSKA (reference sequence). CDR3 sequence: CSARTAYSNQPQHF. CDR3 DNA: TGCAGTGCTAGGACAGCTTATAGCAATCAGCCCCAGCATTTT.